A selection of T cell receptor beta chains follows, all from one sample in a study of vaccination and CD4 T cells after COVID-19. TCRdb used MiXCR to reprocess the PCR reads, holding one entry per CDR3 protein. Of approximately 9,000 distinct CDR3 sequences listed, less than 40% are singletons. For these TCRs, the target antigens are not known. The sequenced material came from CD4+ T cells from blood, cultured in vitro. The origin of the receptors is a human donor in good health. Each CDR3 is given without its conserved first and last residue. Clone size is shown for a subset of rows, as once, few, many or a class of expanded clone.

NA	TRBV19	11	TRBJ1-2	ASSQGPSYGYT
once	TRBV7-2	14	TRBJ2-4	ASSLLAGGTKNIQY
NA	TRBV20-1	12	TRBJ2-3	SAKLQLTAGTQY
NA	TRBV25-1	12	TRBJ1-5	ASRWRHLNQPQH
NA	TRBV6-2/TRBV6-3	14	TRBJ2-7	ASSYRLAGLIYEQY
NA	TRBV20-1	14	TRBJ2-7	SASKRTSGRAGEQY
NA	TRBV7-9	12	TRBJ1-6	ASSLLAAGPPLH
NA	TRBV27	13	TRBJ2-6	ASSFWYSGANVLT
NA	TRBV6-4	13	TRBJ2-3	ASSDSPAEEDTQY
NA	TRBV10-3	12	TRBJ2-1	AISGRQGFNEQF
NA	TRBV6-2/TRBV6-3	14	TRBJ2-2	ASSYSGGGFIRELF
NA	TRBV2	11	TRBJ2-1	ASSQASYNEQF
NA	TRBV20-1	10	TRBJ2-7	SARPRYYEQY
few	TRBV10-3	10	TRBJ2-5	AISGGSETQY
few	TRBV10-3	13	TRBJ2-7	AISRDSGDSYEQY
once	TRBV28	11	TRBJ1-2	ASSPPDRAGYT
NA	TRBV7-2	13	TRBJ2-7	ASSLAQAPGGEQY
NA	TRBV4-3	16	TRBJ2-2	ASSQVHGWGARTGELF
few	TRBV24-1	10	TRBJ2-7	ATSGDSYEQY
NA	TRBV28	10	TRBJ1-1	ASAKDYTEAF
NA	TRBV7-2	15	TRBJ2-1	ASSPRGPLARTNEQF
NA	TRBV27	14	TRBJ2-7	ASSLWSGSPIYEQY
few	TRBV2	12	TRBJ1-1	ASKKWGDNTEAF
few	TRBV4-1	15	TRBJ2-2	ASSLRPAKVGTGELF
NA	TRBV7-2	11	TRBJ1-5	ASSLNPNQPQH
few	TRBV18	11	TRBJ2-7	ASSPTTGYEQY
few	TRBV7-3	14	TRBJ2-1	ASSLGLAEPYNEQF
once	TRBV20-1	11	TRBJ2-2	SAASGSSGELV